Listed below are T cell receptor beta chains from one sample, sequenced in a study of graft-versus-host responses after intestinal transplantation. Sequenced by immunoSEQ multiplex PCR; TCRdb stores in-frame clones only, minus some. Of some 110,000 clones listed, around 92% are singletons. No antigen is known for these receptors. The sample was unstimulated CD8+ T cells sorted from spleen or lymph node cells, taken before transplant. The receptor set was obtained from a human donor who was the organ donor for an intestinal transplant. The CDR3 runs from the conserved cysteine through the conserved F or W. A D gene is named only where the DNA matches it firmly. Some rows have no size entry. The others give once, few or many, or a class for an expanded clone.

TRBD1,TRBV4-1,TRBJ1-1,once,CASRRTGTGVTEAFF,TGCGCCAGCAGACGTACCGGGACAGGGGTGACTGAAGCTTTCTTT
TRBD1,TRBV9,TRBJ2-7,NA,CASSVTGGGTYEQYF,TGTGCCAGCAGCGTTACAGGGGGCGGAACCTACGAGCAGTACTTC
NA,TRBV7-2,TRBJ2-1,NA,CASSWTASSYNEQFF,TGTGCCAGCAGCTGGACAGCAAGCTCCTACAATGAGCAGTTCTTC
NA,TRBV7-9,TRBJ2-3,NA,CASSLTMVVTTDTQYF,TGTGCCAGCAGCTTAACTATGGTGGTAACCACAGATACGCAGTATTTT
NA,TRBV6-1,TRBJ1-5,NA,CASSEAYSLRYQPQHF,TGTGCCAGCAGTGAAGCGTATTCTTTGAGGTATCAGCCCCAGCATTTT
NA,TRBV28,TRBJ1-1,NA,CASSLYGRGNTEAFF,TGTGCCAGCAGTTTATATGGCAGGGGCAACACTGAAGCTTTCTTT
NA,TRBV4-3,TRBJ2-3,NA,CASSIASADTQYF,TGCGCCAGCAGCATAGCTAGCGCGGATACGCAGTATTTT
NA,TRBV7-6,TRBJ2-2,NA,CASSLAGGTNTGELFF,TGTGCCAGCAGCTTAGCGGGCGGAACGAACACCGGGGAGCTGTTTTTT
NA,TRBV9,TRBJ1-1,NA,CASSAPGRAHTEAFF,TGTGCCAGCAGCGCCCCGGGCAGGGCCCACACTGAAGCTTTCTTT
TRBD1,TRBV29-1,TRBJ2-3,NA,CSVEYDRALFTQYF,TGCAGCGTTGAATACGACAGGGCCCTATTTACGCAGTATTTT
NA,TRBV7-6,TRBJ2-1,NA,CASSPRPGPGLGEQFF,TGTGCCAGCAGCCCAAGACCGGGCCCAGGCCTAGGTGAGCAGTTCTTC
TRBD2,TRBV18,TRBJ2-1,NA,CASSPLAGTNEQFF,TGTGCCAGCTCACCTCTAGCGGGCACCAATGAGCAGTTCTTC
NA,TRBV28,TRBJ1-1,NA,CASSLRVLGTEAFF,TGTGCCAGCAGTTTGAGAGTGCTAGGCACTGAAGCTTTCTTT
NA,TRBV5-6,TRBJ1-1,few,CASSLNTEAFF,TGTGCCAGCAGCTTGAACACTGAAGCTTTCTTT
NA,TRBV28,TRBJ2-5,NA,CASSPIPRQFQETRYF,TGTGCCAGCAGTCCCATCCCGAGACAGTTCCAAGAGACCCGGTACTTC
NA,TRBV9,TRBJ2-3,NA,CASSVVEESTDTQYF,TGTGCCAGCAGCGTAGTCGAGGAGAGCACAGATACGCAGTATTTT
TRBD1,TRBV7-3,TRBJ2-1,NA,CASSLPGGEQFF,TGTGCCAGCAGCTTACCAGGGGGAGAGCAGTTCTTC
TRBD1,TRBV25-1,TRBJ2-7,NA,CASSDPGTGTYEQYF,TGTGCCAGCAGTGACCCCGGGACAGGAACCTACGAGCAGTACTTC
TRBD2,TRBV5-1,TRBJ2-1,NA,CASSQVAGRHNEQFF,TGCGCCAGCAGCCAGGTAGCGGGACGCCACAATGAGCAGTTCTTC
TRBD1,TRBV19,TRBJ2-1,NA,CASSIDRGSSYNEQFF,TGTGCCAGTAGTATCGACAGGGGGAGCTCCTACAATGAGCAGTTCTTC
NA,TRBV4-1,TRBJ1-1,NA,CASNLGRDTEAFF,TGCGCCAGCAATCTCGGGAGAGACACTGAAGCTTTCTTT
TRBD1,TRBV4-3,TRBJ2-1,NA,CARRGDRGYNEQFF,TGCGCCAGGAGGGGGGACAGGGGGTACAATGAGCAGTTCTTC
NA,TRBV9,TRBJ2-7,NA,CASSVAPGTYEQYF,TGTGCCAGCAGCGTAGCTCCAGGGACCTACGAGCAGTACTTC
NA,TRBV7-9,TRBJ2-7,NA,CASSTGQTYEQYF,TGTGCCAGCAGCACCGGACAGACCTACGAGCAGTACTTC
NA,TRBV30,TRBJ2-7,NA,CAWGTVSYEQYF,TGTGCCTGGGGGACGGTCTCCTACGAGCAGTACTTC
TRBD1,TRBV15,TRBJ2-7,NA,CATSRERTGYEQYF,TGTGCCACCAGCAGAGAAAGGACAGGCTACGAGCAGTACTTC
NA,TRBV7-6,TRBJ1-2,NA,CASSLGSGQGPDLNYGYTF,TGTGCCAGCAGCTTAGGTAGTGGGCAGGGGCCGGACCTAAACTATGGCTACACCTTC
NA,TRBV19,TRBJ2-7,NA,CASSIDSLAYEQYF,TGTGCCAGTAGTATTGACAGTCTGGCCTACGAGCAGTACTTC
NA,TRBV29-1,TRBJ2-2,NA,CSVGVRGGELFF,TGCAGCGTTGGAGTAAGAGGAGGGGAGCTGTTTTTT
NA,TRBV6-1,TRBJ1-2,NA,CASSPQGNGYTF,TGTGCCAGCAGTCCCCAGGGGAATGGCTACACCTTC
NA,TRBV14,TRBJ2-7,NA,CASLSEQYF,TGTGCCAGCCTTAGCGAGCAGTACTTC
TRBD1,TRBV27,TRBJ2-7,NA,CASAPTGAYEQYF,TGTGCCAGCGCCCCAACAGGGGCCTACGAGCAGTACTTC
NA,TRBV11-2,TRBJ2-5,NA,CASSLSPQETQYF,TGTGCCAGCAGCCTATCACCCCAGGAGACCCAGTACTTC
TRBD2,TRBV7-3,TRBJ2-3,NA,CASSLYGRATDTQYF,TGTGCCAGCAGCTTATACGGGAGGGCCACAGATACGCAGTATTTT
NA,TRBV4-2,TRBJ1-2,NA,CASSYLGRIYGYTF,TGTGCCAGCAGCTATCTAGGGAGGATCTATGGCTACACCTTC
NA,TRBV27,TRBJ1-2,NA,CASSSGRALYGYTF,TGTGCCAGCAGTTCGGGAAGAGCGCTCTATGGCTACACCTTC
NA,TRBV15,TRBJ2-2,NA,CATSRISTDTGELFF,TGTGCCACCAGCAGAATTTCAACGGACACCGGGGAGCTGTTTTTT
NA,TRBV5-5,TRBJ1-5,NA,CASSAVRGPQHF,TGTGCCAGCAGCGCCGTCAGAGGGCCCCAGCATTTT
NA,TRBV13,TRBJ2-5,NA,CASSSRFEETQYF,TGTGCCAGCAGCTCACGGTTTGAAGAGACCCAGTACTTC
NA,TRBV21-1,TRBJ1-1,NA,CASRISTGSSFF,TGTGCCAGCAGGATTTCGACAGGATCTTCGTTCTTT
NA,TRBV2,TRBJ2-7,NA,CASSEGPKYEQYF,TGTGCCAGCAGTGAGGGGCCTAAATACGAGCAGTACTTC
NA,TRBV28,TRBJ2-2,NA,CASSIPKDRRYTTGELFF,TGTGCCAGCAGTATACCCAAGGACCGGAGGTATACCACCGGGGAGCTGTTTTTT
TRBD1,TRBV6-6,TRBJ1-2,NA,CASSYSIQGYYGYTF,TGTGCCAGCAGTTACTCGATACAGGGGTACTATGGCTACACCTTC
TRBD2,TRBV7-3,TRBJ2-1,NA,CASSLGLRGYNEQFF,TGTGCCAGCAGCTTGGGACTACGCGGATACAATGAGCAGTTCTTC
NA,TRBV29-1,TRBJ2-1,NA,CSVDGWFPTAKIYNEQFF,TGCAGCGTTGATGGGTGGTTCCCAACGGCCAAAATATACAATGAGCAGTTCTTC
TRBD1,TRBV9,TRBJ2-1,NA,CASSVGRTGGSFEQFF,TGTGCCAGCAGCGTAGGCCGTACAGGGGGGAGCTTTGAGCAGTTCTTC
NA,TRBV6-5,TRBJ2-7,NA,CASSPRGREQYF,TGTGCCAGCAGCCCTCGAGGTCGGGAGCAGTACTTC
TRBD2,TRBV7-9,TRBJ2-1,NA,CASSLDSRALAAYNEQFF,TGTGCCAGCAGCTTAGACTCACGAGCACTAGCGGCATACAATGAGCAGTTCTTC
TRBD2,TRBV30,TRBJ2-1,once,CAWSGAGVANEQFF,TGTGCCTGGAGTGGAGCGGGAGTCGCCAATGAGCAGTTCTTC
TRBD1,TRBV7-9,TRBJ1-5,NA,CASSQDRQDQPQHF,TGTGCCAGCAGCCAGGACAGGCAAGATCAGCCCCAGCATTTT
NA,TRBV5-6,TRBJ2-1,NA,CASSPGSYNEQFF,TGTGCCAGCAGCCCCGGCTCCTACAATGAGCAGTTCTTC
NA,TRBV7-6,TRBJ2-7,NA,CASSARVGSYEQYF,TGTGCCAGCAGCGCCAGGGTGGGGTCCTACGAGCAGTACTTC
NA,TRBV30,TRBJ1-2,NA,CAWSSNPGGGYTF,TGTGCCTGGAGTTCGAATCCGGGAGGTGGCTACACCTTC